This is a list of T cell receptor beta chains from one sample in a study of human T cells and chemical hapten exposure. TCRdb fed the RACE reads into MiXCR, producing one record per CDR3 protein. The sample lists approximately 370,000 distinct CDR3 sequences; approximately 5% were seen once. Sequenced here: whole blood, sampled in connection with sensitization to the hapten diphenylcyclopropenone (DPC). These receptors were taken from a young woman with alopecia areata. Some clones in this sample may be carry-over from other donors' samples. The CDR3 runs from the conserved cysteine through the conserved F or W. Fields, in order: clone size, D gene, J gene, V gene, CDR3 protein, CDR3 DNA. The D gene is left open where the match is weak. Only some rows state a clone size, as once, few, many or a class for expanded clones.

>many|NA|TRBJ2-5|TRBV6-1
CASSSLGETQYF
TGTGCCAGCAGTTCTTTGGGAGAGACCCAGTACTTC
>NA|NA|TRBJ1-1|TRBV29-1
CSVTRRGTEAFF
TGCAGCGTTACGCGGAGGGGGACTGAAGCTTTCTTT
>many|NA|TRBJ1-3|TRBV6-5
CASSYSAERRSGNTIYF
TGTGCCAGCAGTTACTCGGCGGAGAGACGATCGGGAAACACCATATATTTT
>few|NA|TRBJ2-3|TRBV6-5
CASSYSISFLAGGPTDTQYF
TGTGCCAGCAGTTACTCGATATCGTTTTTAGCAGGTGGTCCCACAGATACGCAGTATTTT
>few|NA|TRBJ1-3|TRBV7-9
CASSLQDGNTIYF
TGTGCCAGCAGCCTTCAGGATGGAAACACCATATATTTT
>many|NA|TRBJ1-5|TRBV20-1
CSATGLGGEGNQPQHF
TGCAGTGCTACGGGACTAGGGGGAGAGGGCAATCAGCCCCAGCATTTT
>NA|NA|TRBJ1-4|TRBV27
CASSSFGRIGTYEKLFF
TGTGCCAGCAGTTCCTTCGGACGAATTGGTACTTATGAAAAACTGTTTTTT
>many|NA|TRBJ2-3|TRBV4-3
CASRGSGSGADTQYF
TGCGCCAGCAGAGGATCAGGGTCGGGCGCAGATACGCAGTATTTT
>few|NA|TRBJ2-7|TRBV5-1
CASRGYQGPYEQYF
TGCGCCAGCAGGGGATATCAGGGGCCCTACGAGCAGTACTTC
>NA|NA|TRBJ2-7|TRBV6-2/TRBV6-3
CASSYPGSEQYF
TGTGCCAGCAGTTACCCAGGGAGCGAGCAGTACTTC
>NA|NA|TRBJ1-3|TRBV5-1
CASSSDRMSSGNTIYF
TGCGCCAGCAGCTCAGACAGGATGAGCTCTGGAAACACCATATATTTT
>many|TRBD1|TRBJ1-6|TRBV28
CASGQGASPLHF
TGTGCCAGCGGACAGGGGGCCTCACCCCTCCACTTT
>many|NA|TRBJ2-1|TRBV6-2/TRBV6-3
CASSYTTLPVAYNEQFF
TGTGCCAGCAGTTACACAACCTTACCGGTGGCCTACAATGAGCAGTTCTTC
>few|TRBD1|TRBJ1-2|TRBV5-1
CASSPDRAKYTF
TGCGCCAGCAGCCCGGACAGGGCTAAGTACACCTTC
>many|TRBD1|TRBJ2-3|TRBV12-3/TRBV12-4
CASTIGQGASTDTQYF
TGTGCCAGCACCATTGGACAGGGCGCTAGCACAGATACGCAGTATTTT
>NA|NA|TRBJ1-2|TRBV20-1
CSALEAASNYGYTF
TGCAGTGCCTTAGAGGCAGCTAGTAACTATGGCTACACCTTC
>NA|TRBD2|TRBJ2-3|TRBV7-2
CASSLIPRLAGGTDTQYF
TGTGCCAGCAGCTTAATCCCCCGACTAGCGGGGGGCACAGATACGCAGTATTTT
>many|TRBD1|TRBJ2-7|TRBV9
CASSPRDSYEQYF
TGTGCCAGCAGCCCAAGGGACAGCTACGAGCAGTACTTC
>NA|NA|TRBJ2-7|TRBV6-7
CASSYSTRQIYEQYF
TGTGCCAGCAGTTACTCGACCCGACAGATCTACGAGCAGTACTTC
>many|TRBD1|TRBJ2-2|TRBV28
CASSQPGQGTGELFF
TGTGCCAGCAGTCAGCCGGGACAGGGGACCGGGGAGCTGTTTTTT
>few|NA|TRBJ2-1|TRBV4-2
CASSQGFEYGSYNEQFF
TGTGCCAGCAGCCAAGGGTTCGAGTACGGGAGCTACAATGAGCAGTTCTTC
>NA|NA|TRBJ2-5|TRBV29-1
CSVSRDGQETQYF
TGCAGCGTTAGTCGGGACGGCCAAGAGACCCAGTACTTC
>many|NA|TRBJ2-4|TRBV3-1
CASSLGGNARNIQYF
TGTGCCAGCAGCCTTGGGGGGAATGCGCGAAACATTCAGTACTTC
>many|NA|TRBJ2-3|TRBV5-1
CASSLEDTDTQYF
TGCGCCAGCAGCTTGGAAGACACAGATACGCAGTATTTT
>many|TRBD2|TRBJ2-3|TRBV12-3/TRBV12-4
CASTQSGVSTDTQYF
TGTGCCAGCACCCAAAGCGGGGTAAGCACAGATACGCAGTATTTT
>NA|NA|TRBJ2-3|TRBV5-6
CASSPDTGGPSGDTQYF
TGTGCCAGCAGCCCCGATACTGGGGGGCCGTCGGGAGATACGCAGTATTTT
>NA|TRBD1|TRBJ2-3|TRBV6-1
CASTEGAHSTDTQYF
TGTGCCAGCACCGAGGGGGCCCATAGCACAGATACGCAGTATTTT
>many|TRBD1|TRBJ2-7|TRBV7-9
CASSRDRVDEQYF
TGTGCCAGCAGCCGGGACAGGGTGGACGAGCAGTACTTC
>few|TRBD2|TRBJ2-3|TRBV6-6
CASKPGLVPDTQYF
TGTGCCAGCAAGCCGGGACTAGTACCAGATACGCAGTATTTT
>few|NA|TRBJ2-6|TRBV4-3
CASSGHREGYSGANVLTF
TGCGCCAGCAGCGGACACAGGGAGGGTTACTCTGGGGCCAACGTCCTGACTTTC
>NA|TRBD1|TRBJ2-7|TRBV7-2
CASSPSGTAYEQYF
TGTGCCAGCAGCCCTTCCGGGACAGCCTACGAGCAGTACTTC
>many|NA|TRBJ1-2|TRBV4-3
CASSQDIPTGGWLGGYTF
TGCGCCAGCAGCCAAGATATCCCGACAGGTGGATGGTTAGGCGGCTACACCTTC
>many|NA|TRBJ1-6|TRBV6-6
CASSYTEGPLHF
TGTGCCAGCAGTTACACCGAGGGCCCCCTCCACTTT
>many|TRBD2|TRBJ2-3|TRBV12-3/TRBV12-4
CASSVAGGGTDTQYF
TGTGCCAGCAGTGTAGCGGGGGGAGGCACAGATACGCAGTATTTT